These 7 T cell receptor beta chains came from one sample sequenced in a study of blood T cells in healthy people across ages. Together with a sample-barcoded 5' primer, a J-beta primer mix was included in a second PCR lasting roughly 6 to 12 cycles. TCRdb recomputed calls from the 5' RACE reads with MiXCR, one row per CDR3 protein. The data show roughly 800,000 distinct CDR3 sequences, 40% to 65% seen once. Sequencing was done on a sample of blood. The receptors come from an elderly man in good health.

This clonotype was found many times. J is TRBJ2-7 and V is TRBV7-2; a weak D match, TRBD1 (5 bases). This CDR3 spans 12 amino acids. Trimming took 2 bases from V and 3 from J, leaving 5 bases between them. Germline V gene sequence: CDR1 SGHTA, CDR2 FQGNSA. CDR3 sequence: CASSLQGYEQYF. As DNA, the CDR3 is TGTGCCAGCAGCTTACAGGGCTACGAGCAGTACTTC.

The CDR3 reads CASSLLGDRDRTEAFF. The CDR3 DNA reads TGTGCCAGCAGCTTATTAGGCGACAGGGATAGGACTGAAGCTTTCTTT. This chain connects TRBV7-2 to TRBJ1-1, with 7 bases that match TRBD1. After removal of 2 bases from V and 5 bases from J, the junction contained 11 bases not matched to a gene. The CDR3 loop spans 16 amino acids. CDR1 and CDR2 (germline): SGHTA, FQGNSA.

The CDR3 sequence is CASSSSGRAPRYAYF. CDR3 nucleotide sequence: TGTGCCAGCAGCTCTAGCGGGAGGGCCCCCAGATACGCGTATTTT. This rearrangement joins TRBV7-9 to TRBJ2-3, with 12 bases that match TRBD2. Per germline, CDR1 SEHNR and CDR2 FQNEAQ (reference sequence). The CDR3 covers 15 residues. V trimming: 4 bases; J trimming: 14 bases; junction bases outside the gene matches: 13. Drawing the rest from reference TRBV7-9 and TRBJ2-3, the complete variable domain is DTGVSQNPRHKITKRGQNVTFRCDPISEHNRLYWYRQTLGQGPEFLTYFQNEAQLEKSRLLSDRFSAERPKGSFSTLEIQRTEQGDSAMYLCASSSSGRAPRYAYFGPGTRLTVL.

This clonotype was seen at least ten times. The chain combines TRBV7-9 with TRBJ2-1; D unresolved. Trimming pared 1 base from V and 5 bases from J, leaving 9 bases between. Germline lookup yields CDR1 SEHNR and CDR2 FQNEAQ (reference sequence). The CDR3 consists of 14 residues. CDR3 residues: CASSLGSRNNEQFF. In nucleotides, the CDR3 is TGTGCCAGCAGCTTAGGCAGTCGGAACAATGAGCAGTTCTTC.

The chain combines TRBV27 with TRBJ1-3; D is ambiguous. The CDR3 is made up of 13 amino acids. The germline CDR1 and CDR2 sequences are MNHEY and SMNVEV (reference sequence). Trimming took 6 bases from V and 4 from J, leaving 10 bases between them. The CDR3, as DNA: TGTGCCAGCAGACTAAACGGGGGAAACACCATATATTTT. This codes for CASRLNGGNTIYF.

The DNA for the CDR3 is TGTGCCAGCAGTGTCGAGACGAGCTCCTACAATGAGCAGTTCTTC. It is translated as CASSVETSSYNEQFF. V usage is TRBV6-4 and J usage is TRBJ2-1; the D is unclear. V lost 4 bases to trimming and J lost 0 bases, with 10 bases between them. The germline V gene has CDR1 MRHNA and CDR2 SNTAGT. The CDR3 loop spans 15 amino acids.

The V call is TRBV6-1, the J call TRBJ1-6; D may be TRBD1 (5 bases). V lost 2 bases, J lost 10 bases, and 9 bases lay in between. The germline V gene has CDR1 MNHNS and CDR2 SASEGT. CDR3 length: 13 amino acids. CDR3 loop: CASSEKGRSPLHF. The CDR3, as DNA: TGTGCCAGCAGTGAAAAGGGACGGTCACCCCTCCACTTT.